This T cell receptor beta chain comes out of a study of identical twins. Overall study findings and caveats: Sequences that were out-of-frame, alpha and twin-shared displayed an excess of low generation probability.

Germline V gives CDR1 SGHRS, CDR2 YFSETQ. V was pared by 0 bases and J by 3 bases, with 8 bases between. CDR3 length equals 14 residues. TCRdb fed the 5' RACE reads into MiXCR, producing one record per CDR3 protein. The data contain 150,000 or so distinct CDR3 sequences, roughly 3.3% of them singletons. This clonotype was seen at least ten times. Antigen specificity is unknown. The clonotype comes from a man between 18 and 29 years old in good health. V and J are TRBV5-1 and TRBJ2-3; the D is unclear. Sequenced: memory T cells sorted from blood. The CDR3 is CASSLDLGTDTQYF. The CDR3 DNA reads TGCGCCAGCAGCTTGGATTTAGGTACAGATACGCAGTATTTT.